The 3 T cell receptor beta chains reported below all come from one sample, sequenced in a study of OX40 agonist ivuxolimab in advanced cancers. Sequenced by immunoSEQ multiplex PCR; TCRdb stores in-frame clones only, minus some. Here the sample spans some 70,000 clones, about nine tenths being singletons. Sequencing was performed on CD4+ or CD8+ T cells sorted from blood, taken in a trial of the OX40 agonist ivuxolimab. Every receptor here comes from an adult with an advanced solid tumor such as melanoma, head and neck, liver or kidney cancer.

The chain uses TRBV5-1 and TRBJ2-1, with 8 bases fitting TRBD2. Germline CDR1 and CDR2: SGHRS and YFSETQ. The CDR3 is made up of 15 amino acids. V dropped 0 bases and J dropped 4; count of bases not matched to a gene: 3. DNA of the CDR3: TGCGCCAGCAGCTTGGTGAGCGGGGGTTACAATGAGCAGTTCTTC. Protein product: CASSLVSGGYNEQFF. The full variable domain, its missing parts supplied by reference TRBV5-1 and TRBJ2-1, is KAGVTQTPRYLIKTRGQQVTLSCSPISGHRSVSWYQQTPGQGLQFLFEYFSETQRNKGNFPGRFSGRQFSNSRSEMNVSTLELGDSALYLCASSLVSGGYNEQFFGPGTRLTVL.

The chain combines TRBV5-6 with TRBJ2-3, with D possibly matching TRBD1 (5 bases). CDR3 size: 16 residues. The V end lost 2 bases, the J end lost 2 bases, and 15 bases lay between the germline ends. Germline CDR1 reads SGHDT; CDR2 reads YYEEEE. As DNA, the CDR3 is TGTGCCAGCAGCTTCAGTGGAACAGGAGCCACAGATACGCAGTATTTT. It specifies CASSFSGTGATDTQYF. Together with reference TRBV5-6 and TRBJ2-3, the CDR3 gives the full variable domain: DAGVTQSPTHLIKTRGQQVTLRCSPKSGHDTVSWYQQALGQGPQFIFQYYEEEERQRGNFPDRFSGHQFPNYSSELNVNALLLGDSALYLCASSFSGTGATDTQYFGPGTRLTVL.

Here the CDR3 DNA reads TGTGCCAGCAGCTTAGCGCCCCGGGACAGTTCATCGAACACCGGGGAGCTGTTTTTT. It specifies CASSLAPRDSSSNTGELFF. V usage is TRBV7-8 and J usage is TRBJ2-2; 7 bases map to TRBD1. Looked up from germline, CDR1 is SGHVS and CDR2 is FQNEAQ. The CDR3 is 19 amino acids. J gave up 0 bases and V 0 bases, and 10 bases lay outside the gene matches. The full variable domain, its missing parts supplied by reference TRBV7-8 and TRBJ2-2, is GAGVSQSPRYKVAKRGQDVALRCDPISGHVSLFWYQQALGQGPEFLTYFQNEAQLDKSGLPSDRFFAERPEGSVSTLKIQRTQQEDSAVYLCASSLAPRDSSSNTGELFFGEGSRLTVL.